This T cell receptor (beta chain) was retrieved from a study of T cells in Graves' hyperthyroidism and ophthalmopathy. Study-wide points: Most expanded thyroid clonotypes above 0.001 also appeared in blood. A model of 13 V-J pairs discriminated ophthalmopathy from stable hyperthyroidism.

Amplification yielded TCR beta CDR3 regions, with RNA transcripts as the source. HTBI primers drove first-round RT-PCR of the TCR CDR3. TCRdb processed the multiplex PCR reads anew with MiXCR; each CDR3 protein has one entry. The table shows roughly 500,000 distinct CDR3 sequences, with more than 11% occurring only once. Exclusion of a patient resulted from uncontrolled infection, other autoimmune disease, pregnancy or lactation. PBMCs came from about 10 ml fresh peripheral blood. Note on this clonotype: The antigen is not known.

This CDR3 spans 16 amino acids. The V gene lost 6 bases and the J gene lost 4 bases, with 19 bases spanning the gap. The germline CDR1 and CDR2 sequences are LGHDT and YNNKEL (reference sequence). V usage is TRBV3-1 and J usage is TRBJ1-5, with D tentatively TRBD1 (6 bases). The sequencing sample was made of blood. The source of this sequence is a woman aged 25 to 39 with Graves' hyperthyroidism that later progressed to Graves' ophthalmopathy. The CDR3 loop reads CASRGGTGPGNQPQHF. The CDR3 region has the DNA TGTGCCAGCAGGGGAGGAACAGGGCCGGGAAATCAGCCCCAGCATTTT. Looking up the rest from reference TRBV3-1 and TRBJ1-5 gives the full variable domain: DTAVSQTPKYLVTQMGNDKSIKCEQNLGHDTMYWYKQDSKKFLKIMFSYNNKELIINETVPNRFSPKSPDKAHLNLHINSLELGDSAVYFCASRGGTGPGNQPQHFGDGTRLSIL.